This TCR beta chain was sequenced during a study of control samples from healthy donors and cancer patients (dated by TCRdb to between 2020 and 2021). Library generation was performed with the immunoSEQ multiplex PCR assay. Imported from immuneACCESS, the table was reduced by TCRdb to in-frame sequences with V and J called. These copies leave out some clones; in studies compared against another copy, an unresolved V gene accounts for under half, and the cause of the remainder is not known. Within this sample are 160,000 or so clones, with 95% to 96% of them counted one time only. The ten top clones hold around 0.92% of the sample. Of note for this clone: The antigen it recognizes is unknown. Base qualities are not at hand, and no much larger clone is one base apart.

The germline ends are 6 bases apart after V is trimmed by 6 bases and J by 3 bases. Via the germline V gene, CDR1 is MNHEY and CDR2 SVGAGI. From the cysteine through the phenylalanine, the CDR3 covers 12 amino acids. The CDR3 DNA has 36 bases and is translated from base 1. The origin of this receptor is a woman aged 25 to 39 in good health. The sample comprised blood. The chain is assembled from TRBV6-5 and TRBJ1-3; the D gene is perhaps TRBD1, on 5 matching bases. For the CDR3, the sequence is CASSQGGNTIYF. In nucleotides, the sequence is TGTGCCAGCAGCCAGGGTGGAAACACCATATATTTT.